This TCR beta chain came from a study of shared clonotypes between healthy human individuals. The CDR3 contains 14 residues. V was trimmed by 0 bases and J by 0 bases, leaving 6 bases between them. Germline CDR1 SGHAT, CDR2 FQNNGV. In the naive CD8 group, cells lacked CD45RO and were positively selected for CCR7, so terminally differentiated effector memory CD45RA+ cells were left out. Remarks on this clone: What it binds is not known.

General study results and limits: Researchers found naive subsets generally carried larger estimated richness than memory subsets. Non-shared clonotypes had lower generation probabilities than clonotypes shared by all four sorted-subset donors.

Running of the assay took place at deep level. Assay used: immunoSEQ multiplex PCR; TCRdb lists only in-frame clones, some missing. The profile shows millions of clones, approximately 94% of them singletons. The TCR originated in a man between 18 and 35 years old in good health. The rearrangement links TRBV11-2 to TRBJ2-7; TRBD1 might be the D (5 bases). Sequences were obtained from naive CD8+ T cells sorted from blood. The CDR3 is CASSLEDNSYEQYF. The DNA for the CDR3 is TGTGCCAGCAGCTTAGAGGACAACTCCTACGAGCAGTACTTC.